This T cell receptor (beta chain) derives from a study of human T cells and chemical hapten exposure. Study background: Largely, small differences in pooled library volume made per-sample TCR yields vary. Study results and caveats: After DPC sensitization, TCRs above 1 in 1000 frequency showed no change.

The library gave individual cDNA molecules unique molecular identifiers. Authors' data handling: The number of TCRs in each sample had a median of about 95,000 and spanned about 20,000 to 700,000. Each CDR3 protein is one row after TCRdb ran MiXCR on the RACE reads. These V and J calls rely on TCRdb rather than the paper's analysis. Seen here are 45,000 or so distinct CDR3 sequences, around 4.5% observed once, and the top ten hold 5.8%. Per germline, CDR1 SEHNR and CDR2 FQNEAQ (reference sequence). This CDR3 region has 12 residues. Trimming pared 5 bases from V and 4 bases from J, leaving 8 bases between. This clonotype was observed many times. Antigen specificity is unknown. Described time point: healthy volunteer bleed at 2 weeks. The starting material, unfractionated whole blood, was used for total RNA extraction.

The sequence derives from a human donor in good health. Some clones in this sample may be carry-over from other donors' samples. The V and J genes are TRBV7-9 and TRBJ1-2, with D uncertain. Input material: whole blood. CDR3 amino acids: CASSPTGYGYTF. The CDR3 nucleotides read TGTGCCAGCAGCCCGACCGGCTATGGCTACACCTTC.